The present T cell receptor (beta chain) was sequenced within a study of T-cell reconstitution after alpha-beta-depleted transplantation in children. The study's findings and limits: By one year post-transplant, T-cell counts and diversity largely arose from T cells that were newly produced. Alpha-beta T cells about two months after transplant reportedly derived from several hundred expanded graft clones. The high TCRbeta diversity at day 60 in some patients came from surviving recipient T cells and thymic progenitors.

This clonotype was seen at least ten times. Its specificity is unknown. The CDR3 has 15 residues. Germline CDR1 and CDR2: LGHNA and YSLEER. Trimming left V 0 bases short and J 2 bases short, with 10 bases between. Unique molecular identifiers were incorporated when the TCRbeta library was constructed. Via MiXCR, TCRdb re-called the PCR reads, giving one row per CDR3 protein. The repertoire holds around 15,000 distinct CDR3 sequences, with about 5% as singletons. This clonotype was obtained from a boy younger than 18 with acute lymphoblastic leukemia, due to receive a stem cell transplant. The chain recombines TRBV4-3 with TRBJ1-1, with D tentatively TRBD1 (5 bases). The sample in question was PBMCs, obtained before TCRalphabeta/CD19-depleted stem cell transplant. CDR3 in amino acids: CASSQDLTANTEAFF. CDR3 sequence (DNA): TGCGCCAGCAGCCAAGATCTGACAGCCAACACTGAAGCTTTCTTT.